The clone carrying this TCR beta chain is medium-sized in the sample. The antigen is undetermined. Documented time point: sample taken at primary tumor resection. This entry belongs to a study of spatial heterogeneity in lung cancer. Study-level points and caveats: Tracking of tumor mutation counts was seen in expanded intratumoral alpha and beta TCR counts. Of tumor T cells, an estimated coverage of around 7% was reached for alpha chains and approximately 14% for beta chains.

Germline V gene sequence: CDR1 SGHRS, CDR2 YFSETQ. CDR3 length: 13 residues. Deletions cut 2 bases from V and 3 bases from J, with 9 bases between. Each molecule of TCR cDNA was tagged with one unique molecular identifier. TCRdb used MiXCR to reprocess the 5' RACE reads, holding one entry per CDR3 protein. The sample records several thousand distinct CDR3 sequences, approximately 9% being singletons. The rearrangement links TRBV5-1 to TRBJ2-7; D remains ambiguous. The origin of this receptor is a male donor with early-stage non-small cell lung cancer. Here the sequenced sample was lung tumor tissue, taken at surgery. The CDR3 DNA follows: TGCGCCAGCAGCTTAGACGTAAACTACGAGCAGTACTTC. Translating gives CASSLDVNYEQYF.